Listed below are T cell receptor beta chains from one sample, sequenced in a study of shared clonotypes between healthy human individuals. TCRdb keeps only in-frame clones here, not all; method: immunoSEQ multiplex PCR. The sample has approximately 940,000 clones, around 80% seen once. Sample: memory CD4+ T cells sorted from blood. Receptor source: a man between 18 and 35 years old in good health. The CDR3 runs from the conserved cysteine through the conserved F or W. D genes are given only for firm matches. Clone size is shown for a subset of rows, as once, few, many or a class of expanded clone.

clone size: -
V gene: TRBV5-6
D gene: TRBD1
J gene: TRBJ1-4
CDR3 protein: CASSFRGLGNEKLFF
CDR3 DNA: TGTGCCAGCAGCTTCAGGGGGCTTGGTAATGAAAAACTGTTTTTT

clone size: -
V gene: TRBV7-2
D gene: -
J gene: TRBJ1-2
CDR3 protein: CASSRGESGYTF
CDR3 DNA: TGTGCCAGCAGCCGCGGGGAATCCGGCTACACCTTC

clone size: -
V gene: TRBV18
D gene: TRBD1
J gene: TRBJ2-2
CDR3 protein: CASSPRGTGNTGELFF
CDR3 DNA: TGTGCCAGCTCACCGCGAGGGACAGGGAACACCGGGGAGCTGTTTTTT

clone size: -
V gene: TRBV19
D gene: TRBD2
J gene: TRBJ2-2
CDR3 protein: CASSMGLGNTGELFF
CDR3 DNA: TGTGCCAGTAGTATGGGACTAGGTAACACCGGGGAGCTGTTTTTT

clone size: -
V gene: TRBV13
D gene: -
J gene: TRBJ2-7
CDR3 protein: CASSLLDEQYF
CDR3 DNA: TGTGCCAGCAGCTTACTGGACGAGCAGTACTTC

clone size: -
V gene: TRBV2
D gene: TRBD1
J gene: TRBJ2-7
CDR3 protein: CASSTGGPYEQYF
CDR3 DNA: TGTGCCAGCTCGACAGGGGGCCCCTACGAGCAGTACTTC

clone size: -
V gene: TRBV7-3
D gene: TRBD1
J gene: TRBJ2-3
CDR3 protein: CASSFGTGFSTDTQYF
CDR3 DNA: TGTGCCAGCAGCTTTGGGACAGGCTTTTCCACAGATACGCAGTATTTT

clone size: -
V gene: TRBV5-1
D gene: -
J gene: TRBJ1-5
CDR3 protein: CASSLEGPGQPQHF
CDR3 DNA: TGCGCCAGCAGCTTGGAGGGGCCGGGACAGCCCCAGCATTTT

clone size: -
V gene: TRBV7-2
D gene: TRBD2
J gene: TRBJ2-5
CDR3 protein: CASSHLVRTSGPETQYF
CDR3 DNA: TGTGCCAGCAGCCATCTCGTGAGGACTAGCGGGCCCGAGACCCAGTACTTC

clone size: -
V gene: TRBV25-1
D gene: TRBD1
J gene: TRBJ1-1
CDR3 protein: CASSGATGGETEAFF
CDR3 DNA: TGTGCCAGCAGTGGTGCAACAGGGGGGGAGACTGAAGCTTTCTTT

clone size: -
V gene: TRBV9
D gene: -
J gene: TRBJ2-1
CDR3 protein: CASSAGTKDNEQFF
CDR3 DNA: TGTGCCAGCAGCGCCGGGACCAAGGACAATGAGCAGTTCTTC

clone size: -
V gene: TRBV7-9
D gene: -
J gene: TRBJ2-7
CDR3 protein: CASSLGQGLSYEQYF
CDR3 DNA: TGTGCCAGCAGCCTAGGGCAGGGGCTCTCCTACGAGCAGTACTTC

clone size: -
V gene: TRBV6-6
D gene: -
J gene: TRBJ1-5
CDR3 protein: CASSYSTVYSNQPQHF
CDR3 DNA: TGTGCCAGCAGTTACTCGACCGTCTATAGCAATCAGCCCCAGCATTTT

clone size: once
V gene: TRBV29-1
D gene: TRBD1
J gene: TRBJ2-5
CDR3 protein: CSVEYQGARGETQYF
CDR3 DNA: TGCAGCGTTGAATATCAGGGGGCGCGGGGCGAGACCCAGTACTTC

clone size: -
V gene: TRBV28
D gene: -
J gene: TRBJ1-1
CDR3 protein: CASGVVLQGNTEAFF
CDR3 DNA: TGTGCCAGCGGAGTAGTTTTACAGGGGAACACTGAAGCTTTCTTT

clone size: -
V gene: TRBV5-6
D gene: -
J gene: TRBJ1-5
CDR3 protein: CASRFQAGNQPQHF
CDR3 DNA: TGTGCCAGCAGGTTCCAAGCGGGCAATCAGCCCCAGCATTTT

clone size: -
V gene: TRBV18
D gene: TRBD1
J gene: TRBJ1-3
CDR3 protein: CASSQDRAISGNTIYF
CDR3 DNA: TGTGCCAGCTCTCAGGACAGGGCGATCTCTGGAAACACCATATATTTT

clone size: -
V gene: TRBV7-2
D gene: TRBD2
J gene: TRBJ2-1
CDR3 protein: CASSPGTSGTNEQFF
CDR3 DNA: TGTGCCAGCAGCCCCGGGACTAGCGGGACCAATGAGCAGTTCTTC

clone size: -
V gene: TRBV30
D gene: TRBD1
J gene: TRBJ2-1
CDR3 protein: CAWSRGLTYNEQFF
CDR3 DNA: TGTGCCTGGAGTAGGGGGCTTACCTACAATGAGCAGTTCTTC

clone size: once
V gene: TRBV7-2
D gene: TRBD1
J gene: TRBJ1-1
CDR3 protein: CASSLGGQPNTEAFF
CDR3 DNA: TGTGCCAGCAGCTTGGGGGGACAGCCAAACACTGAAGCTTTCTTT

clone size: -
V gene: TRBV7-2
D gene: -
J gene: TRBJ2-3
CDR3 protein: CASSPRDGDTQYF
CDR3 DNA: TGTGCCAGCAGCCCCAGAGATGGAGATACGCAGTATTTT

clone size: few
V gene: TRBV9
D gene: -
J gene: TRBJ2-1
CDR3 protein: CASSVAAHNEQFF
CDR3 DNA: TGTGCCAGCAGCGTTGCGGCCCACAATGAGCAGTTCTTC

clone size: -
V gene: TRBV25-1
D gene: TRBD1
J gene: TRBJ1-1
CDR3 protein: CASSARGQNTEAFF
CDR3 DNA: TGTGCCAGCAGTGCCAGGGGGCAGAACACTGAAGCTTTCTTT

clone size: -
V gene: TRBV10-3
D gene: -
J gene: TRBJ1-5
CDR3 protein: CAISESYQPQHF
CDR3 DNA: TGTGCCATCAGTGAGTCATATCAGCCCCAGCATTTT

clone size: -
V gene: TRBV25-1
D gene: -
J gene: TRBJ1-2
CDR3 protein: CASSGTVGHYGYTF
CDR3 DNA: TGTGCCAGCAGTGGGACAGTGGGGCACTATGGCTACACCTTC

clone size: -
V gene: TRBV5-1
D gene: -
J gene: TRBJ2-3
CDR3 protein: CASSLAGEDTQYF
CDR3 DNA: TGCGCCAGCAGCTTGGCGGGGGAAGATACGCAGTATTTT